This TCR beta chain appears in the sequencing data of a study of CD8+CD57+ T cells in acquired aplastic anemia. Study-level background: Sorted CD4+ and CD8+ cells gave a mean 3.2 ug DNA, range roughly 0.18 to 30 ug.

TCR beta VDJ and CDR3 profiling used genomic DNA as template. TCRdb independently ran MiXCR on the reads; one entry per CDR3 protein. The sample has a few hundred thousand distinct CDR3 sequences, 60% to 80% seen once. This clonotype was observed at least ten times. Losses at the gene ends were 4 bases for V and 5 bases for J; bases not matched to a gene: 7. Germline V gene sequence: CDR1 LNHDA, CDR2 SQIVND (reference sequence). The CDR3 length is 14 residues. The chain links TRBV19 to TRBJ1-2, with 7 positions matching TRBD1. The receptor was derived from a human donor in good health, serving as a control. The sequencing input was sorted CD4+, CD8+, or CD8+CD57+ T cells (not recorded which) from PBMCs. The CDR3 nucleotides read TGTGCCAGTAGTACCCTCGGGACAGCTTATGGCTACACCTTC. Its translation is CASSTLGTAYGYTF.